This T cell receptor (beta chain) was found in a study of vaccination effects on CD4 cells after COVID-19. Across the study: The cohort was immunized with two doses of either the BNT162b2 or mRNA-1273 vaccine. Study outcomes and limitations: Few convalescent patients and no early post-infection timepoints were included in the study. There was only 1 of 255 vaccine-induced clones in healthy vaccinees that cross-reacted with common cold coronaviruses. Infection- and vaccine-induced clones contracted markedly late after vaccination.

ViraFEST assay sequencing came after antigen-specific CD4+ T cells were expanded with viral peptide pools. Researchers isolated CD4+ T cells once approximately ten days of culture had elapsed. Absence of prior SARS-CoV-2 infection characterized the vaccine recipients, who showed negative nucleocapsid antibodies. Details on this clone: As yet, its antigen is unknown.

The protocol was immunoSEQ multiplex PCR, while the TCRdb copy is restricted to in-frame clones and leaves out a portion. This table has under 75,000 clones, approximately 80% appearing once. This CDR3 spans 13 amino acids. Looked up from germline, CDR1 is SGHTA and CDR2 is FQGNSA. V lost 8 bases and J 8 bases, leaving 15 bases between the germline ends. The TCR was taken from a human donor who received a COVID-19 vaccine. This chain links TRBV7-2 with TRBJ1-4, with D perhaps matching TRBD1 (6 bases). Sequenced here: CD4+ T cells from PBMCs cultured with SARS-CoV-2 spike peptides, sampled before COVID-19 vaccination. This CDR3 reads CASRGRGGEKLFF. The DNA of the CDR3 is TGTGCCAGCCGGGGCAGGGGTGGGGAAAAACTGTTTTTT.